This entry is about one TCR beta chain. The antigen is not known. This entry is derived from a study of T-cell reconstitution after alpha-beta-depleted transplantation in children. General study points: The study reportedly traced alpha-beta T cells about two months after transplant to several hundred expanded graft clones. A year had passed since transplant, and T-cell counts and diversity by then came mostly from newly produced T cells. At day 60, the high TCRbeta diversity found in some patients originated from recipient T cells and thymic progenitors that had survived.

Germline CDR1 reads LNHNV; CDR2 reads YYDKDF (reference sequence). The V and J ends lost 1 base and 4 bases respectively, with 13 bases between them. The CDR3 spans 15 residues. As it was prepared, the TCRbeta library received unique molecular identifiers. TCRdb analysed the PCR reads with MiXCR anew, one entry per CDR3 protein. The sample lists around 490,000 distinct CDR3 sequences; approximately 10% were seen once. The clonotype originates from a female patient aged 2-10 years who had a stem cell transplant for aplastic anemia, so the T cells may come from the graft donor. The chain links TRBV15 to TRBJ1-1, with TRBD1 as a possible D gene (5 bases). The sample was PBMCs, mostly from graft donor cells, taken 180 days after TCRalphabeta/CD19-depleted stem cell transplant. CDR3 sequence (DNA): TGTGCCACCAGCAGAGGAGGGGAGTGGGCCACTGAAGCTTTCTTT. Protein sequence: CATSRGGEWATEAFF.